One sample yielded the 15 T cell receptor beta chains listed below, sequenced in a study of blood T cell repertoires in COVID-19. Repertoires were generated with immunoSEQ multiplex PCR, while TCRdb's copy carries only in-frame clones and drops some. The profile shows 200,000 to 250,000 clones, 70% to 85% of them singletons. Sequenced sample: peripheral blood. Receptors were obtained from a human donor in a cohort sampled during active COVID-19.

The rearrangement joins TRBV6-2 or TRBV6-3 to TRBJ2-1; 9 bases fit TRBD2. The CDR3 is 16 amino acids. The J segment lost 0 bases and the V segment lost 4 bases, leaving 4 bases of the junction unmatched. The germline gives CDR1 MNHEY, CDR2 SVGEGT. CDR3 DNA: TGTGCCAGCAGTTTCCATAGCGGGAGCTCCTACAATGAGCAGTTCTTC. Translated: CASSFHSGSSYNEQFF.

The chain recombines TRBV5-1 with TRBJ2-3; D is undetermined. V lost 1 base, J lost 5 bases, and 5 bases lay in between. Germline V gene lookup returns CDR1 SGHRS and CDR2 YFSETQ. The CDR3 runs to 12 residues. CDR3 sequence reads: CASSLQVDTQYF. CDR3 coding DNA: TGCGCCAGCAGCTTGCAGGTAGATACGCAGTATTTT.

This clone appeared a single time. The CDR3 loop is CASSANGQGPSYEQYF. The CDR3 coding sequence is TGTGCCAGCAGCGCAAACGGACAGGGGCCCTCCTACGAGCAGTACTTC. The chain joins TRBV5-6 to TRBJ2-7; the match to TRBD1 covers 9 bases. The V and J ends lost 4 bases and 0 bases, in that order; junction bases with no gene match: 8. The CDR3 covers 16 residues. CDR1 and CDR2 from the germline V gene are SGHDT and YYEEEE.

This clone was recorded only once. This sequence joins TRBV27 and TRBJ2-2; 14 nucleotides match TRBD2. Germline lookup yields CDR1 MNHEY and CDR2 SMNVEV (reference sequence). The CDR3 runs to 20 residues. Trimming took 2 bases from V and 5 from J; bases not matched to a gene: 13. The CDR3 nucleotides read TGTGCCAGCAGTTTAGGGCCTAGGGGACTAGCGGGAGTAGGAACCGGGGAGCTGTTTTTT. Protein product: CASSLGPRGLAGVGTGELFF.

The CDR3 region is CASSPPGRVSTDTQYF. The DNA of the CDR3 is TGTGCCAGCAGCCCTCCTGGGCGAGTGAGCACAGATACGCAGTATTTT. The J gene is TRBJ2-3, the V gene TRBV5-4; D unresolved. The CDR3 length is 16 residues. V lost 4 bases, J lost 0 bases, and 15 bases lay in between. Germline CDR1 is SGHNT and CDR2 is YYREEE (reference sequence).

The chain's CDR3 is CAIKWGGRKETQYF. The DNA for the CDR3 is TGTGCCATCAAATGGGGGGGGCGGAAGGAGACCCAGTACTTC. The rearrangement joins TRBV5-4 to TRBJ2-5; maybe TRBD2 (7 bases). Trimming stripped 9 bases from V and 5 bases from J, with 20 bases between. The germline gives CDR1 SGHNT, CDR2 YYREEE (reference sequence). The CDR3 spans 14 residues. The entire variable domain, with the rest obtained from reference TRBV5-4 and TRBJ2-5, is as follows: ETGVTQSPTHLIKTRGQQVTLRCSSQSGHNTVSWYQQALGQGPQFIFQYYREEENGRGNFPPRFSGLQFPNYSSELNVNALELDDSALYLCAIKWGGRKETQYFGPGTRLLVL.

About this clone: The same CDR3 also results from other DNA sequences found in this sample. V is TRBV5-1 and J is TRBJ2-1, with D maybe TRBD1 (5 bases). The V end lost 4 bases, the J end lost 2 bases, and 7 bases lay between the germline ends. CDR1 SGHRS and CDR2 YFSETQ come from the germline V gene. CDR3 length: 13 amino acids. CDR3 in DNA: TGCGCCAGCAGCCCAGGGACCTACAATGAGCAGTTCTTC. Translating it yields CASSPGTYNEQFF.

The chain employs TRBV30 and TRBJ1-5, with D uncertain. Per germline, CDR1 GTSNPN and CDR2 SVGIG (reference sequence). V shed 0 bases and J shed 9 bases, with 9 bases lying between them. The CDR3 runs to 12 residues. The CDR3 here is CAWSVSGWPQHF. The CDR3, as DNA: TGTGCCTGGAGTGTATCCGGGTGGCCCCAGCATTTT.

This clone has only a few counts. The chain has TRBV28 and TRBJ2-2; 11 bases match TRBD2. V gave up 7 bases and J gave up 0 bases; unmatched junction bases: 7. The CDR3 extends over 17 amino acids. Germline values: CDR1 MDHEN, CDR2 SYDVKM. In nucleotides, the CDR3 is TGTGCCAGCACCGGCCTAGCGGGAGGAGCGAACACCGGGGAGCTGTTTTTT. Its protein product is CASTGLAGGANTGELFF.

This rearrangement joins TRBV30 to TRBJ2-7; TRBD1 agrees at 8 bases. J gave up 5 bases and V 1 base, and 4 bases lay outside the gene matches. The CDR3 runs to 13 residues. Per the germline V gene, CDR1 is GTSNPN and CDR2 is SVGIG (reference sequence). The CDR3 here is CAWSATGAHEQYF. The CDR3 DNA reads TGTGCCTGGAGTGCGACAGGGGCCCACGAGCAGTACTTC.

The chain couples TRBV28 to TRBJ1-4; maybe TRBD1 (6 bases). Trimming took 2 bases from V and 10 from J, leaving 20 bases between them. This CDR3 spans 16 amino acids. Germline V CDR1 and CDR2: MDHEN, SYDVKM. CDR3 coding DNA: TGTGCCAGCAGTTTACAAACGGGGCAGGGGAGTGCAAAACTGTTTTTT. Residues: CASSLQTGQGSAKLFF.

This chain uses TRBV27 with TRBJ2-2, with D possibly TRBD2 on 5 matching bases. CDR1 and CDR2 from the germline V gene are MNHEY and SMNVEV (reference sequence). This CDR3 has 13 residues. The V gene lost 5 bases and the J gene lost 7 bases, with 11 bases spanning the gap. The CDR3 region has the DNA TGTGCCAGCAGTCCTCCCGCGGGCGGGGAGCTGTTTTTT. This sequence encodes CASSPPAGGELFF.

The V call is TRBV28, the J call TRBJ2-1; 8 bases fit TRBD2. V trimming: 4 bases; J trimming: 1 base; junction bases outside the gene matches: 6. Germline lookup yields CDR1 MDHEN and CDR2 SYDVKM. This CDR3 comprises 16 residues. This chain's CDR3 is CASSSSLAGSYNEQFF. DNA of the CDR3: TGTGCCAGCAGTTCGAGTTTAGCGGGATCCTACAATGAGCAGTTCTTC.

The chain uses TRBV3-1 (or the pseudogene TRBV3-2) and TRBJ2-7; maybe TRBD1 (6 bases). The germline V gene has CDR1 LGHDT and CDR2 YNNKEL (reference sequence). CDR3 length: 13 amino acids. Trimming cost V 4 bases and J 3 bases, with 10 bases left between them. Here the CDR3 reads CASSPGQRYEQYF. The CDR3 nucleotides read TGTGCCAGCAGCCCCGGACAGCGCTACGAGCAGTACTTC.

The table lists this clone with a count of one. This chain connects TRBV6-5 to TRBJ1-5; 7 bases map to TRBD1. Germline V gene sequence: CDR1 MNHEY, CDR2 SVGAGI. The V and J ends lost 6 bases and 1 base, in that order; junction bases with no gene match: 6. The CDR3 spans 15 residues. In DNA, the CDR3 is TGTGCCAGCAGCAGCACAGGGGCAAGCAATCAGCCCCAGCATTTT. Translating it yields CASSSTGASNQPQHF.